The clone carrying this T cell receptor (beta chain) was found once. The donors belonged to the roughly 110-subject validation cohort, separate from the 666-subject first cohort. This sample was included in a study of cytomegalovirus exposure and HLA in healthy donors. Overall study: Both the roughly 120 validation repertoires and the 600 to 750 first-cohort repertoires used the same platform, as reported by a later analysis.

Sequenced by immunoSEQ multiplex PCR; TCRdb stores in-frame clones only, minus some. The repertoire holds 150,000 or so clones, with about 88% as singletons. The germline V gene has CDR1 SGDLS and CDR2 YYNGEE. The CDR3 extends over 14 amino acids. Trimming removed 4 bases from V and 5 bases from J; junction bases left unmatched: 7. This sequence originates from a man between 18 and 29 years old in good health and CMV-seropositive. V and J are TRBV9 and TRBJ2-5; 8 nucleotides agree with TRBD2. The source material was PBMCs. As DNA, the CDR3 is TGTGCCAGCAGCTCCCGAGCGGGAGCGGAGACCCAGTACTTC. Translation gives CASSSRAGAETQYF.